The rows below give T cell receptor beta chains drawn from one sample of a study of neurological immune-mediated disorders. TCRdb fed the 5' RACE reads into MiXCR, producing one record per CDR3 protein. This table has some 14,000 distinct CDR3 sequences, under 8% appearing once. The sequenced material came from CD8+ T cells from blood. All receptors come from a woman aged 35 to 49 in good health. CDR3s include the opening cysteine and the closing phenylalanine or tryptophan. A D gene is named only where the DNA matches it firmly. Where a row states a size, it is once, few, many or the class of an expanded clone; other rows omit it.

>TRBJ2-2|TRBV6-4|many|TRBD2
TGTGCCAGCAGCCCGCGGGGGGGCGGCGGGGAGCTGTTTTTT
CASSPRGGGGELFF
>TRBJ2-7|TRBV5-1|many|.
TGCGCCAGCAGCTTCGGGGGTCCCTACGAGCAGTACTTC
CASSFGGPYEQYF
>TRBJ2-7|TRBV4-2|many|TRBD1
TGTGCCAGCAGCCAAGAAGGGGACAGCTCCTACGAGCAGTACTTC
CASSQEGDSSYEQYF
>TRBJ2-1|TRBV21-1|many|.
TGTGCCAGCCCCCGGGCCGGGACTAGCTTTACCCATGAGCAGTTCTTC
CASPRAGTSFTHEQFF
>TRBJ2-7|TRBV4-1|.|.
TGCGCCAGCAGCCAGAGGCTGTCCTACGAGCAGTACTTC
CASSQRLSYEQYF
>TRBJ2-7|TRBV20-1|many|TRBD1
TGCAGTGCTCTTCCGACAGGGTCCTACGAGCAGTACTTC
CSALPTGSYEQYF
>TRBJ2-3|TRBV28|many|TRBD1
TGTGCCAGCAGTTTTTGGGACAGATACACAGATACGCAGTATTTT
CASSFWDRYTDTQYF
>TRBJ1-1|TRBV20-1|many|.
TGCAGTGCCCCAGGGGCCGAAGCTTTCTTT
CSAPGAEAFF
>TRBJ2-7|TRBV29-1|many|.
TGCAGCGTTGAGTTGCAGGGCTACGAGCAGTACTTC
CSVELQGYEQYF
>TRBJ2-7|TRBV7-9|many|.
TGTGCCAGCAGCTTCGGCACAGCTTACGAGCAGTACTTC
CASSFGTAYEQYF
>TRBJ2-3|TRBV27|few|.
TGTGCCAGCAGTCGGGTGGCGGGGTCCCACAATGAGCAGTATTTT
CASSRVAGSHNEQYF